These T cell receptor beta chains were read from a single sample in a study of blood T cells in healthy people across ages. TCRdb processed the 5' RACE reads anew with MiXCR; each CDR3 protein has one entry. The sample holds just over 800,000 distinct CDR3 sequences, around 62% seen once. Input material: blood. These receptors were collected from a young man in good health. The CDR3 runs from the conserved cysteine through the conserved F or W. The D gene is left open where the match is weak. Rows give clone size only sometimes, using once, few, many, or a class for an expanded clone.

TRBJ2-5 | TRBD2 | TRBV20-1 | . | CSALPGTSDETQYF | TGCAGTGCCCTCCCCGGGACTAGCGACGAGACCCAGTACTTC
TRBJ2-6 | . | TRBV29-1 | few | CSVGNRAGANVLTF | TGCAGCGTTGGGAACAGGGCTGGGGCCAACGTCCTGACTTTC
TRBJ2-7 | TRBD2 | TRBV5-1 | . | CASSLEGLADEQYF | TGCGCCAGCAGCTTGGAGGGACTAGCTGACGAGCAGTACTTC
TRBJ2-1 | TRBD1 | TRBV11-2 | . | CASHSNRGPVQRQQFF | TGTGCCAGCCACTCCAACAGGGGTCCCGTCCAAAGGCAGCAGTTCTTC
TRBJ2-1 | TRBD2 | TRBV20-1 | . | CSARDQSMLFLAGSDEQFF | TGCAGTGCTAGAGATCAATCAATGCTTTTCCTAGCGGGGTCCGATGAGCAGTTCTTC
TRBJ2-7 | . | TRBV7-2 | . | CASSPRRGRPYEQYF | TGTGCCAGCAGCCCAAGACGGGGGAGACCCTACGAGCAGTACTTC
TRBJ1-1 | . | TRBV29-1 | . | CSVERTVNTEAFF | TGCAGCGTTGAAAGGACAGTCAACACTGAAGCTTTCTTT
TRBJ2-3 | . | TRBV2 | . | CASRTRSSPPDTQYF | TGTGCCAGCAGGACCCGGTCTAGCCCCCCGGATACGCAGTATTTT
TRBJ2-7 | TRBD1 | TRBV2 | . | CASSETNWDRDYEQYF | TGTGCCAGCAGTGAAACAAATTGGGACAGGGACTACGAGCAGTACTTC
TRBJ2-1 | . | TRBV7-2 | . | CASSLGPYRDGEQFF | TGTGCCAGCAGCTTAGGACCCTACAGGGACGGTGAGCAGTTCTTC
TRBJ2-3 | . | TRBV20-1 | . | CSARDSPRATDTQYF | TGCAGTGCTAGAGATTCGCCAAGGGCCACAGATACGCAGTATTTT
TRBJ2-1 | . | TRBV20-1 | once | CSAVAVELNYNEQFF | TGCAGTGCTGTCGCTGTGGAACTAAACTACAATGAGCAGTTCTTC
TRBJ2-4 | . | TRBV30 | . | CAWSRTAAKNIQYF | TGTGCCTGGTCCCGGACCGCAGCCAAAAACATTCAGTACTTC
TRBJ1-6 | . | TRBV28 | many | CASLRQGRNSPLHF | TGTGCCAGCCTTAGGCAGGGGAGGAATTCACCCCTCCACTTT
TRBJ2-7 | . | TRBV7-2 | . | CASSLEGQGTETLYF | TGTGCCAGCAGCTTAGAGGGTCAGGGTACGGAGACCCTGTACTTC
TRBJ1-4 | . | TRBV4-2 | many | CASSQVRFATNEKLFF | TGTGCCAGCAGCCAAGTACGGTTTGCAACTAATGAAAAACTGTTTTTT
TRBJ2-7 | . | TRBV7-2 | . | CASSLAGNDRGGAYEQYF | TGTGCCAGCAGCTTAGCGGGGAACGACAGGGGAGGGGCCTACGAGCAGTACTTC
TRBJ1-2 | TRBD1 | TRBV20-1 | . | CTCRGQTNYGYTF | TGCACTTGTAGGGGACAGACCAACTATGGCTACACCTTC
TRBJ2-1 | . | TRBV6-2/TRBV6-3 | . | CASRNPSRGGEQFF | TGTGCCAGCAGAAACCCATCTAGAGGAGGTGAGCAGTTCTTC
TRBJ1-1 | . | TRBV4-2 | once | CASSRDRLMSEAFF | TGTGCCAGCAGCCGGGACCGCCTGATGTCTGAAGCTTTCTTT
TRBJ1-5 | TRBD1 | TRBV29-1 | . | CSVRQGGDQPQHF | TGCAGCGTTAGACAGGGCGGTGATCAGCCCCAGCATTTT
TRBJ2-3 | TRBD2 | TRBV9 | . | CASSPSAGGSTDTQYF | TGTGCCAGCAGCCCTTCAGCGGGGGGGAGCACAGATACGCAGTATTTT
TRBJ2-5 | TRBD1 | TRBV4-3 | . | CASSHEDRVGETQYF | TGCGCCAGCAGCCACGAAGACAGGGTGGGAGAGACCCAGTACTTC
TRBJ2-7 | . | TRBV6-2/TRBV6-3 | few | CASSRDSLDPYEQYF | TGTGCCAGCAGCCGTGACAGCCTCGACCCCTACGAGCAGTACTTC
TRBJ1-2 | . | TRBV6-2/TRBV6-3 | . | CASRGPANYGYTF | TGTGCCAGCAGGGGCCCGGCTAACTATGGCTACACCTTC
TRBJ1-6 | . | TRBV4-3 | . | CASSQALGPLHF | TGCGCCAGCAGCCAGGCGCTCGGTCCCCTCCACTTT